The entry that follows covers one TCR beta chain sequence. Using immunoSEQ multiplex PCR, the repertoire was profiled, and TCRdb retains in-frame clones only, with some absent. The table has around 70,000 clones, over 85% seen once; the top ten hold 3% to 4%. This entry belongs to a study of T cell changes during pregnancy in multiple sclerosis. The germline gives CDR1 SNHLY, CDR2 FYNNEI. This CDR3 region has 13 residues. Trimming cost V 10 bases and J 5 bases; bases outside gene matches: 6. The source is a female donor in good health, enrolled as a control in a pregnancy study. The sequences come from peripheral blood, collected after pregnancy. The chain recombines TRBV2 with TRBJ2-2; 8 bases fit TRBD2. In nucleotides, the CDR3 is TGTGCCACAGCGGGAGTTAGAACCGGGGAGCTGTTTTTT. This gives the protein CATAGVRTGELFF.